The entry below describes one T cell receptor (beta chain). The Seattle site enrolled patients during active infection and followed them longitudinally. The CDR3 is 12 residues long. V lost 7 bases, J lost 0 bases, and 4 bases lay in between. These data belong to a study of blood T cell repertoires in COVID-19. The wider study: Acute-phase and convalescent COVID-19 samples originated in the United States, Italy and Spain. In each case, the material was cDNA or gDNA derived from T cells, B-cell-depleted T cells, or PBMCs.

Data came from immunoSEQ multiplex PCR; TCRdb stores just in-frame clones and leaves some out. The sample comprises a few hundred thousand clones, about 90% of which are singletons, and around 0.97% rests with the top ten. Sequencing used peripheral blood. The chain links TRBV12-3 or TRBV12-4 to TRBJ1-3; D remains unclear. This TCR was recovered from a woman aged 40 to 55 with COVID-19, enrolled during active disease. CDR3 nucleotides: TGTGCCAGCATCATCTCTGGAAACACCATATATTTT. Translating it yields CASIISGNTIYF.